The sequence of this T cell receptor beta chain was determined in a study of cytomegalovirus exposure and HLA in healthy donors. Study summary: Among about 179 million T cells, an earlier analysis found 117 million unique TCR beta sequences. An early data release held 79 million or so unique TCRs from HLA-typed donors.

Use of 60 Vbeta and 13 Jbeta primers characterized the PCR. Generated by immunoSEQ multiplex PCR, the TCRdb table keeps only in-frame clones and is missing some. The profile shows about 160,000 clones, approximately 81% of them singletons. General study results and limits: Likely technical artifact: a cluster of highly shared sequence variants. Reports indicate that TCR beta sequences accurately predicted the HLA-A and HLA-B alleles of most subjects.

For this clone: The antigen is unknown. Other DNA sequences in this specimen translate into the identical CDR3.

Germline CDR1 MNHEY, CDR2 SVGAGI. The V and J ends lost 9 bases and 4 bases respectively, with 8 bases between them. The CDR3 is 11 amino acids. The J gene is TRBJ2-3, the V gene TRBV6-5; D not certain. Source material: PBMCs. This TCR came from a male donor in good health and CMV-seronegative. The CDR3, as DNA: TGTGCCAGTTCCCGAGCAGATACGCAGTATTTT. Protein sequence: CASSRADTQYF.